These T cell receptor beta chains were read from a single sample in a study of T cells in Graves' hyperthyroidism and ophthalmopathy. TCRdb called the multiplex PCR reads again in MiXCR, with one record for every CDR3 protein. The sample lists about 350,000 distinct CDR3 sequences, approximately 15% occurring once. What was sequenced was blood. All receptors come from a woman in her 30s with Graves' hyperthyroidism. The CDR3 runs from the conserved cysteine through the conserved F or W. The D gene is left open where the match is weak. Only some rows state a clone size, as once, few, many or a class for expanded clones.

V,J,D,size,CDR3,DNA
TRBV2,TRBJ1-4,NA,many,CASSDREEGKLFF,TGTGCCAGCAGTGACAGGGAGGAAGGAAAACTGTTTTTT
TRBV12-3/TRBV12-4,TRBJ2-3,TRBD2,many,CASTPRRGRVDSGRSDTQYF,TGTGCCAGCACCCCGAGGCGGGGGCGAGTTGATAGCGGGAGATCCGATACGCAGTATTTT
TRBV12-3/TRBV12-4,TRBJ2-3,TRBD1,many,CASSPSQGQGFADTQYF,TGTGCCAGCAGTCCATCTCAGGGACAGGGGTTTGCAGATACGCAGTATTTT
TRBV18,TRBJ2-2,NA,NA,CASSPKTGLNTGELFF,TGTGCCAGCTCACCAAAAACGGGACTTAACACCGGGGAGCTGTTTTTT
TRBV19,TRBJ1-5,NA,many,CASSRHSQPQHF,TGTGCCAGTAGTCGCCACAGCCAGCCCCAGCATTTT
TRBV2,TRBJ1-5,NA,many,CASSEELINQPQHF,TGTGCCAGCAGTGAGGAACTGATCAATCAGCCCCAGCATTTT
TRBV7-9,TRBJ1-5,TRBD1,NA,CASSFWTGYGNQPQHF,TGTGCCAGCAGCTTTTGGACAGGGTATGGCAATCAGCCCCAGCATTTT
TRBV6-1,TRBJ1-5,NA,many,CASSYAKSLGGRRNQPQHF,TGTGCCAGCAGTTACGCCAAATCTTTGGGGGGGCGACGCAATCAGCCCCAGCATTTT
TRBV11-2,TRBJ2-2,NA,many,CASSYLRTVPNTGELFF,TGTGCCAGCAGCTACCTACGGACGGTTCCGAACACCGGGGAGCTGTTTTTT
TRBV7-8,TRBJ2-5,TRBD1,many,CASSPYTGGQETQYF,TGTGCCAGCAGCCCCTATACAGGGGGCCAAGAGACCCAGTACTTC
TRBV20-1,TRBJ1-5,NA,many,CSAREWPARYSNQPQHF,TGCAGTGCTAGAGAGTGGCCAGCTCGCTATAGCAATCAGCCCCAGCATTTT
TRBV4-1,TRBJ1-2,NA,NA,CASSQDRGWGARGYTF,TGCGCCAGCAGCCAAGACCGAGGATGGGGCGCGCGTGGCTACACCTTC
TRBV12-3/TRBV12-4,TRBJ1-3,NA,many,CASSPENTIYF,TGTGCCAGCAGCCCTGAAAACACCATATATTTT
TRBV29-1,TRBJ2-1,TRBD2,few,CSVAVGLGGEQFF,TGCAGCGTTGCGGTTGGACTAGGTGGTGAGCAGTTCTTC
TRBV2,TRBJ2-1,NA,few,CASFTSASSYNEQFF,TGTGCCAGCTTTACGTCAGCGAGCTCCTACAATGAGCAGTTCTTC
TRBV27,TRBJ2-5,NA,once,CASSLYGAALRETQYF,TGTGCCAGCAGTTTATACGGGGCCGCTCTGAGGGAGACCCAGTACTTC
TRBV27,TRBJ2-6,TRBD1,NA,CASSFVRDRDLSGANVLTF,TGTGCCAGCAGTTTCGTCCGGGACAGGGACCTCTCTGGGGCCAACGTCCTGACTTTC
TRBV27,TRBJ2-1,NA,many,CASPRQAGIREAEQFF,TGTGCCAGCCCACGACAGGCCGGGATCCGGGAGGCTGAGCAGTTCTTC
TRBV20-1,TRBJ2-1,TRBD2,many,CSARVGGNEQFF,TGCAGTGCTAGAGTCGGGGGGAATGAGCAGTTCTTC
TRBV28,TRBJ2-1,NA,many,CASSPFSGAYNEQFF,TGTGCCAGCAGTCCCTTTTCGGGAGCCTACAATGAGCAGTTCTTC
TRBV11-2,TRBJ2-1,NA,many,CASSAPTLKREQFF,TGTGCCAGCAGCGCCCCGACCTTAAAGCGAGAGCAGTTCTTC
TRBV3-1,TRBJ1-1,NA,many,CASSQARQMANTEAFF,TGTGCCAGCAGCCAAGCGAGACAGATGGCGAACACTGAAGCTTTCTTT